This T cell receptor beta chain was sequenced in a study of cytomegalovirus exposure and HLA in healthy donors. General study points: Later, an analysis found that common viral pathogens appeared to be linked with several of the most significant clusters. In vitro confirmation showed three CMV-associated chains to be CMV antigen specific. Analyses of presence/absence relied on an assumption of roughly uniform sequencing depth across donors.

The CDR3 spans 15 residues. Germline values: CDR1 SEHNR, CDR2 FQNEAQ (reference sequence). V dropped 5 bases and J dropped 9; count of bases not matched to a gene: 11. A word on this clone: The antigen remains unidentified.

Healthy people donating bone marrow made up the donors. Amplification used 60 Vbeta primers and 13 Jbeta primers. Sequencing used immunoSEQ multiplex PCR; TCRdb keeps in-frame clones, though not all of them. In the table there are some 83,000 clones, 70% to 75% of which are singletons. The receptor was derived from a man aged 60 to 75 in good health and CMV-seronegative. This chain connects TRBV7-9 to TRBJ2-1, with 9 bases identical to TRBD1. Specimen: PBMCs. The CDR3 DNA reads TGTGCCAGCAGCCCCCGGACAGGGGTGTTCGGTGAGCAGTTCTTC. It specifies CASSPRTGVFGEQFF.